This T cell receptor (beta chain) was recorded in a study of chemoradiotherapy in HPV16-positive cancers. Study results and limitations: Only two HPV16-positive patients supplied the functional HPV-specificity definition.

Turning to this clone: As yet, its antigen is unknown.

Over chemoradiotherapy, repertoires were sampled more than once. Using immunoSEQ multiplex PCR, the repertoire was profiled, and TCRdb retains in-frame clones only, with some absent. The data show around 25,000 clones, with roughly 92% seen just once and over 20% held by the top ten. This receptor was identified in a human donor with HPV-associated anogenital cancer. Sequenced here: blood, sampled from a patient who underwent chemoradiotherapy.

The CDR3 DNA follows: TGTGCCACCCGCCCGGGGTCGGGAGAGACCCAGTACTTC. Protein: CATRPGSGETQYF. The chain is built from TRBV10-3 and TRBJ2-5; tentative D call: TRBD2 (5 bases). Germline CDR1 reads ENHRY; CDR2 reads SYGVKD. This CDR3 comprises 13 residues. Trimming stripped 10 bases from V and 4 bases from J, with 16 bases between.